This T cell receptor (beta chain) emerged from a study of blood T cell repertoires in COVID-19. Germline V CDR1 and CDR2: SGHTA, FQGNSA. V was trimmed by 2 bases and J by 6 bases, leaving 8 bases between them. The CDR3 sequence is 13 residues long. Repertoires were generated with immunoSEQ multiplex PCR, while TCRdb's copy carries only in-frame clones and drops some. The sample carries about 67,000 clones, around nine tenths recorded once. Sequenced sample: peripheral blood. J is TRBJ2-1 and V is TRBV7-2; D gene unclear. This clonotype was sampled from a woman aged 80 or over with acute or convalescent COVID-19. The CDR3 sequence is CASSLREPNEQFF. CDR3 DNA: TGTGCCAGCAGCTTACGAGAGCCCAATGAGCAGTTCTTC.